This TCR beta chain was obtained from a study of siplizumab effects on memory and regulatory T cells. TCRdb's copy holds only in-frame clones and misses some; the assay was immunoSEQ multiplex PCR. The repertoire holds around 100,000 clones, 94% seen once, with roughly 0.29% in the top ten. Sequencing was done on a sample of non-Treg CD4+ T cells sorted from blood. The clonotype comes from a human donor in good health.

The chain's CDR3 is CATRWVVNTEAFF. As DNA, the CDR3 is TGTGCCACCCGCTGGGTGGTGAACACTGAAGCTTTCTTT. The rearrangement uses TRBV9 and TRBJ1-1; D ambiguous. Trimming took 9 bases from V and 0 from J, leaving 12 bases between them. Germline loops: CDR1 SGDLS, CDR2 YYNGEE. This CDR3 contains 13 residues.